This T cell receptor beta chain was found in a study of T cell responses to AZD1222 COVID-19 vaccine. Findings and caveats of the study: Spike-specific TCR repertoires showed rising breadth and depth after two AZD1222 doses. Baseline serology detected seropositivity in only a handful of AZD1222 recipients. Unmutated variant regions are reportedly targeted by nearly half of spike-specific TCRs. White British people made up most donors, females outnumbered males, and clonal diversity was possibly underestimated.

A note on this clone: Its antigen is currently unknown.

CDR1 and CDR2 (germline): SNHLY, FYNNEI. This CDR3 spans 13 amino acids. The ends were cut back, 4 bases at V and 4 bases at J, with 10 bases in the middle. TCRdb's table, derived via immunoSEQ multiplex PCR, lists solely in-frame clones and lacks some. The table has around 140,000 clones, 65% to 90% seen once; the top ten hold approximately 8%. The chain combines TRBV2 with TRBJ1-1; D not resolved. The receptor was isolated from an adult who received the MenACWY meningococcal vaccine as a control. The sequencing here drew on peripheral blood, taken 28 days after the second dose of the MenACWY control vaccine. The CDR3 region is CASSGEKGTEAFF. In DNA, the CDR3 is TGTGCCAGCAGTGGCGAGAAGGGCACTGAAGCTTTCTTT.